This TCR beta chain comes out of a study of control samples from healthy donors and cancer patients (TCRdb year 2020). A word on this clone: This receptor's antigen is unknown. No per-base quality is available; no much larger clone lies one base away.

Libraries were built with the immunoSEQ multiplex PCR assay. In TCRdb, the immuneACCESS table is reduced to in-frame sequences with V and J assigned. These tables do not hold every clone; where another copy was compared, an unresolved V gene accounts for under half, and the others remain unexplained. The sample table holds fewer than 90,000 clones, of which approximately 90% were seen once. The ten top clones hold 1.5% to 2% of the sample. The CDR3 runs 13 residues from the cysteine to the phenylalanine. Kept here is only the CDR3 DNA, which spans 39 bases and is read in frame from base 1. For CDR1 and CDR2, the germline V gene lists KGHSH and LQKENI. V loses 1 base of germline sequence and J loses 5 bases, and the interval between the two ends is 5 bases.

The receptor was derived from a woman in her sixties with head and neck cancer. The sequenced sample consisted of PBMCs. The chain uses TRBV18 and TRBJ1-4; the D gene remains uncertain. The CDR3 region has the sequence CASSPLGNEKLFF. The nucleotide sequence reads TGTGCCAGCTCACCACTAGGGAATGAAAAACTGTTTTTT.